This TCR beta chain was captured in a study of blood T cells in healthy people across ages. Whole-study results and caveats: Those diversity estimates obtained from one million T cells were thought to be underestimates.

The authors ran a second PCR of about 6 to 11 cycles using a sample-barcoded 5' primer and a J-beta primer mix. TCRdb redid the calling of the 5' RACE reads with MiXCR, one entry per CDR3 protein. The profile shows about 970,000 distinct CDR3 sequences, 51% of them singletons. The germline V gene has CDR1 DFQATT and CDR2 SNEGSKA (reference sequence). V lost 7 bases and J 3 bases, leaving 10 bases between the germline ends. The length of the CDR3 is 11 residues. Turning to this clonotype: Its cognate antigen is unknown.

At least 6 micrograms of total RNA were extracted per sample. The chain links TRBV20-1 to TRBJ2-7; D is perhaps TRBD1 (6 bases). The sample consisted of blood. This receptor was taken from a woman aged 55 to 70 in good health. The CDR3 is CSGGTRYEQYF. The CDR3 DNA sequence: TGCAGTGGAGGGACACGCTACGAGCAGTACTTC.